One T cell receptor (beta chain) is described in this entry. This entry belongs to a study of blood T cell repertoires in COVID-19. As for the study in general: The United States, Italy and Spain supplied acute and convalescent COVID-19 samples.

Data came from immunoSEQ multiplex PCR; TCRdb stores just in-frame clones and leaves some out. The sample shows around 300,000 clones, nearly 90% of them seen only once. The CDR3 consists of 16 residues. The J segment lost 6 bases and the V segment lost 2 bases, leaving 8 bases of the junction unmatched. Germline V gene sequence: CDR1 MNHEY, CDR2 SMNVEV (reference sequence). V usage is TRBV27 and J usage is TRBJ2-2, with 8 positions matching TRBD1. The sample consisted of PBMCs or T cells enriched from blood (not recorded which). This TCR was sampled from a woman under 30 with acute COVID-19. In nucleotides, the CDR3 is TGTGCCAGCAGTTTAGTCGGCCAGGGGGCGTCCGGGGAGCTGTTTTTT. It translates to CASSLVGQGASGELFF.